These T cell receptor beta chains were read from a single sample in a study of kidney transplant recipient with SARS-CoV-2 infection. TCRdb used MiXCR to reprocess the reads, holding one entry per CDR3 protein. The sample gives roughly 250,000 distinct CDR3 sequences, around 28% of which show up once; around 6.8% is in the top ten. The material sequenced was a blood sample, taken at baseline and on day 111 from a kidney transplant recipient. The receptors come from a male patient between 25 and 40 years old who had COVID-19 and was a kidney transplant recipient. Some T cells here may be from the graft donor. Both conserved end residues are part of each CDR3. A D gene is named only where the DNA matches it firmly. A row's size may be missing; if present it is once, few, many or a size class.

TRBJ2-7 . TRBV5-1 many 15 TGCGCCAGCAGCCCGGGGACTTCTCCTCGGAACGAGCAGTACTTC CASSPGTSPRNEQYF
TRBJ1-4 . TRBV21-1 many 16 TGTGCCAGCAGCAAGGCCTGGACAGCAACTAATGAAAAACTGTTTTTT CASSKAWTATNEKLFF
TRBJ2-1 . TRBV14 many 14 TGTGCCAGCAGCCAATGGGGCTCCTACAATGAGCAGTTCTTC CASSQWGSYNEQFF
TRBJ1-4 . TRBV6-5 many 17 TGTGCCAGCAGTTACTCCGGTCTACGGAAGCCTAATGAAAAACTGTTTTTT CASSYSGLRKPNEKLFF
TRBJ1-1 . TRBV6-1 medium-sized 15 TGTGCCAGCAGTGAAGCTTCCGGGGGCGGGATTGAAGCTTTCTTT CASSEASGGGIEAFF
TRBJ1-2 . TRBV5-6 few 16 TGTGCCAGCACTCGGTACAATAGTCGAAAGACCTATGGCTACACCTTC CASTRYNSRKTYGYTF
TRBJ2-1 . TRBV5-1 . 15 TGCGCCAGCAGTGATTTAGCATCCGGGGGCAATGAGCAGTTCTTC CASSDLASGGNEQFF
TRBJ1-2 . TRBV6-6 many 17 TGTGCCAGCAGTTTTTCCTCAGGTGGGAGAAAGACCTATGGCTACACCTTC CASSFSSGGRKTYGYTF
TRBJ1-2 . TRBV7-4 many 17 TGTGCCAGCAGCGAAGCCTCTTCAGCTCGAAAGACCTATGGCTACACCTTC CASSEASSARKTYGYTF
TRBJ1-1 . TRBV7-8 many 14 TGTGCCAGCAGCTTAGAAATTGTGAACACTGAAGCTTTCTTT CASSLEIVNTEAFF
TRBJ2-3 TRBD1 TRBV5-1 . 18 TGCGCCAGCAGCCCCGGACAGGCGATTGGTACTAGCACAGATACGCAGTATTTT CASSPGQAIGTSTDTQYF
TRBJ1-1 TRBD1 TRBV2 many 15 TGTGCCAGCAGTGCGCAGGGACAGGGAAACACTGAAGCTTTCTTT CASSAQGQGNTEAFF
TRBJ1-2 . TRBV11-2 many 17 TGTGCCAGCAGCGACACTGTAACAAGCAGAAAGACCTATGGCTACACCTTC CASSDTVTSRKTYGYTF
TRBJ1-4 . TRBV7-9 . 14 TGTGCTATACTCGGCGGGCGGAATAATGAAAAACTGTTTTTT CAILGGRNNEKLFF
TRBJ2-5 . TRBV15 many 14 TGTGCCACCAGCAGAACCTCCCTCCAAGAGACCCAGTACTTC CATSRTSLQETQYF
TRBJ1-1 . TRBV3-1 many 17 TGTGCCAGCAGCAAGTTTCATCCCATTTCAATTCGCACTGAAGCTTTCTTT CASSKFHPISIRTEAFF
TRBJ1-2 . TRBV7-8 many 17 TGTGCCAGCAGCGGTATGGGGTTTACCCGAAAGACCTATGGCTACACCTTC CASSGMGFTRKTYGYTF
TRBJ2-7 TRBD1 TRBV19 many 14 TGTGCCAGTAGGACAGGGGGCGCGGAGGCCGAGCAGTACTTC CASRTGGAEAEQYF
TRBJ2-2 TRBD1 TRBV2 many 17 TGTGCCAGCAGTGGAGTACAGGGGGCGCTTTTGGTCGGGGAGCTGTTTTTT CASSGVQGALLVGELFF
TRBJ1-2 . TRBV10-1 . 17 TGCGCCAGCAGTACAACGCAAAGATCGCGAAAGACCTATGGCTACACCTTC CASSTTQRSRKTYGYTF
TRBJ1-2 . TRBV12-2 many 17 TGTGCAAGTCGCAATTCGTCGACTCCACGAAAGACCTATGGCTACACCTTC CASRNSSTPRKTYGYTF
TRBJ2-2 . TRBV4-3 many 13 TGCGCCAGCAGCCAAGACCGCACCGGGGAGCTGTTTTTT CASSQDRTGELFF
TRBJ1-2 . TRBV29-1 many 13 TGCAGCGTTGATTGGGGGGCTTGGTATGGCTACACCTTC CSVDWGAWYGYTF
TRBJ2-3 TRBD2 TRBV19 . 14 TGTGCCAGTAGTGAGGCGGGAGAAGGAGATACGCAGTATTTT CASSEAGEGDTQYF
TRBJ2-2 . TRBV5-5 many 16 TGTGCCAGCAGCTGGACCGGGACGGTGTACACCGGGGAGCTGTTTTTT CASSWTGTVYTGELFF
TRBJ2-5 TRBD2 TRBV12-3/TRBV12-4 . 15 TGTGCCAGCAGTTTAGGAGCGGGAGGATCAGAGACCCAGTACTTC CASSLGAGGSETQYF
TRBJ2-7 TRBD2 TRBV29-1 many 11 TGCAGCTTTGGACTAGACCACGAGCAGTACTTC CSFGLDHEQYF
TRBJ1-2 . TRBV25-1 many 17 TGTGCCAGCAGTAAGCATCAAGAACTGGGAAAGACCTATGGCTACACCTTC CASSKHQELGKTYGYTF
TRBJ2-3 TRBD2 TRBV12-3/TRBV12-4 many 16 TGTGCCAGCAGTCGTAGGGGACTAGCCCGCACAGATACGCAGTATTTT CASSRRGLARTDTQYF
TRBJ2-7 TRBD1 TRBV6-8 many 13 TGTGCCAGCACACGACAGGGGGCACAAGAGCAGTACTTC CASTRQGAQEQYF
TRBJ1-1 TRBD1 TRBV9 many 17 TGTGCCAGCAGCGCAACAGGGGGCTCAGCAGTGGTCACTGAAGCTTTCTTT CASSATGGSAVVTEAFF
TRBJ2-7 . TRBV12-5 many 14 TGTGCTAGTGGTTTGGTAAATATTAACTACGAGCAGTACTTC CASGLVNINYEQYF
TRBJ2-1 . TRBV7-9 many 11 TGTGCCAGCGCCGCGGGCCTGTCGCAGTTCTTC CASAAGLSQFF
TRBJ2-3 . TRBV5-1 . 16 TGCGCCAGCAGCTCCGGCAGGCCATCTCCATATGGAACGCGGTATTTT CASSSGRPSPYGTRYF
TRBJ2-3 . TRBV7-9 few 16 TGTGCCAGCAGCTTACTCGCGTTTACTGTCACAGATACGCAGTATTTT CASSLLAFTVTDTQYF
TRBJ2-3 . TRBV5-1 many 13 TGTGCCAGCAGCTTCCCTAGCACAGATACGCAGTATTTT CASSFPSTDTQYF
TRBJ2-1 TRBD2 TRBV6-5 many 15 TGTGCCAGCAGTTACTCTATAGCGGGAGGCCATGAGCAGTTCTTC CASSYSIAGGHEQFF